These 22 T cell receptor beta chains were sequenced from one sample in a study of T cell repertoires in cytomegalovirus infection. These receptors are not linked to any known antigen. Via MiXCR, TCRdb re-called the reads, giving one row per CDR3 protein. The data show a few hundred thousand distinct CDR3 sequences, roughly 42% seen once. The sequencing here drew on cultured PBMCs, taken from culture after CMV antigen stimulation. The source of these receptors is a human donor in good health (CMV status not recorded). Some clones in this sample may be carry-over from other donors' samples.

This clonotype was counted between two and nine times. This chain uses TRBV2 with TRBJ2-3; 10 positions match TRBD2. The V and J ends lost 6 bases and 5 bases, in that order; junction bases with no gene match: 11. CDR3 length equals 16 residues. Germline loops: CDR1 SNHLY, CDR2 FYNNEI. The CDR3 DNA reads TGTGCCAGCAGCGGTTTAAGCGGGGGGGCTGGAGATACGCAGTATTTT. Protein: CASSGLSGGAGDTQYF.

This chain links TRBV12-3 or TRBV12-4 with TRBJ1-6; no definite D call. Trimming removed 8 bases from V and 0 bases from J, with 5 bases in between. CDR3 length: 13 amino acids. The CDR3 coding sequence is TGTGCCAGCTCCAACTCCTATAATTCACCCCTCCACTTT. It is translated as CASSNSYNSPLHF.

This clonotype has at least ten counts. The CDR3 region has the DNA TGTGCCAGCAGCTCCGGGCCCTACGTAGCGGAGGCGACCTACAATGAGCAGTTCTTC. Amino acids: CASSSGPYVAEATYNEQFF. V usage is TRBV7-2 and J usage is TRBJ2-1; D is possibly TRBD2 (6 bases). The CDR3 loop spans 19 amino acids. The germline gives CDR1 SGHTA, CDR2 FQGNSA. The V gene lost 4 bases and the J gene lost 2 bases, with 24 bases spanning the gap.

In this sample, this clonotype turned up a few times. CDR3 coding DNA: TGTGCCAGCAGTGACATTAAGACCACCTACGAGCAGTACTTC. This codes for CASSDIKTTYEQYF. The V and J genes are TRBV2 and TRBJ2-7; D unresolved. The CDR3 is 14 residues long. Trimming stripped 3 bases from V and 2 bases from J, with 11 bases between. CDR1 and CDR2 from the germline V gene are SNHLY and FYNNEI.

This clonotype was recorded a few times. This chain connects TRBV20-1 to TRBJ2-3; 7 bases align to TRBD2. The V gene's germline CDR1 is DFQATT and CDR2 SNEGSKA (reference sequence). The CDR3 sequence is 13 residues long. V lost 7 bases and J lost 6; bases outside the gene matches: 10. CDR3 sequence reads: CSDMSSGTDTQYF. The CDR3 DNA is TGCAGTGACATGAGCAGCGGGACGGATACGCAGTATTTT.

The chain combines TRBV18 with TRBJ1-6, with D unresolved. The length of the CDR3 is 15 residues. Trimming left V 2 bases short and J 7 bases short, with 12 bases between. Germline-derived CDR1 and CDR2 are KGHSH and LQKENI. The DNA of the CDR3 is TGTGCCAGCTCACCAGGTGGAGGCCCCAATTCACCCCTCCACTTT. As protein: CASSPGGGPNSPLHF.

This clonotype was counted between two and nine times. The chain uses TRBV7-9 and TRBJ2-3; 10 positions match TRBD2. The length of the CDR3 is 16 residues. The ends lost 5 bases at V and 0 bases at J; junction bases unmatched: 5. Germline V lookup: CDR1 SEHNR, CDR2 FQNEAQ (reference sequence). CDR3 coding DNA: TGTGCCAGCAGCCGCAATAGCGGGAGGAGCACAGATACGCAGTATTTT. Its protein is CASSRNSGRSTDTQYF.

This clonotype was seen a handful of times. This rearrangement joins TRBV6-7 to TRBJ1-1, with 7 positions matching TRBD1. TRBV6-7 is annotated as an ORF whose role is uncertain. V dropped 6 bases and J dropped 4; count of bases not matched to a gene: 11. CDR3 size: 15 residues. CDR3 bases: TGTGCCAGCAGCCCCAAGACAGGGCTGGGCACTGAAGCTTTCTTT. Amino acids: CASSPKTGLGTEAFF.

V is TRBV7-2 and J is TRBJ2-3, with D unclear. V gave up 5 bases and J gave up 4 bases, with 10 bases separating them. From germline, CDR1 is SGHTA and CDR2 FQGNSA. The CDR3 length is 13 residues. The CDR3 protein is CASSRQWADTQYF. Written as DNA, the CDR3 is TGTGCCAGCAGCAGACAATGGGCAGATACGCAGTATTTT.

This clonotype has more than one count but fewer than ten. The chain is built from TRBV7-8 and TRBJ1-2; 8 nucleotides agree with TRBD1. Germline loops: CDR1 SGHVS, CDR2 FQNEAQ. The V and J ends lost 5 bases and 7 bases, in that order; junction bases with no gene match: 15. The CDR3 runs to 16 residues. The CDR3 DNA is TGTGCCAGCAGCCCAGGGGGCGGGGGGACATCTCTTGGCTACACCTTC. Its protein product is CASSPGGGGTSLGYTF.

The gene calls are TRBV7-6 and TRBJ2-2; no definite D call. The germline V gene has CDR1 SGHVS and CDR2 FNYEAQ. V gave up 4 bases and J gave up 5 bases, with 5 bases separating them. This CDR3 has 12 residues. The CDR3 nucleotides are TGTGCCAGCAGCTCCGAGACCGGGGAGCTGTTTTTT. This translates into CASSSETGELFF.

The chain uses TRBV7-2 and TRBJ2-6, with D unresolved. The V end lost 1 base, the J end lost 6 bases, and 7 bases lay between the germline ends. CDR1 and CDR2 from the germline V gene are SGHTA and FQGNSA. The CDR3 loop spans 14 amino acids. The CDR3 DNA is TGTGCCAGCAGCTTAGGGTTACAGGCCAACGTCCTGACTTTC. Its protein product is CASSLGLQANVLTF.

This clonotype was counted only a few times. J is TRBJ2-3 and V is TRBV7-4; D remains ambiguous. The length of the CDR3 is 13 residues. V shed 5 bases and J shed 4 bases, with 10 bases lying between them. Per germline, CDR1 SGHVT and CDR2 SQSDAQ. Here the CDR3 reads CASSDRVSDTQYF. The CDR3 DNA is TGTGCCAGCAGCGACCGGGTCTCAGATACGCAGTATTTT.

This chain links TRBV19 with TRBJ2-1, with D tentatively TRBD1 (5 bases). Germline CDR1 is LNHDA and CDR2 is SQIVND (reference sequence). CDR3 length: 13 residues. The V end lost 7 bases, the J end lost 4 bases, and 11 bases lay between the germline ends. The CDR3 loop reads CASTHGAYNEQFF. DNA for the CDR3: TGTGCCAGTACTCATGGGGCTTACAATGAGCAGTTCTTC. The full variable domain, completed using reference TRBV19 and TRBJ2-1, is DGGITQSPKYLFRKEGQNVTLSCEQNLNHDAMYWYRQDPGQGLRLIYYSQIVNDFQKGDIAEGYSVSREKKESFPLTVTSAQKNPTAFYLCASTHGAYNEQFFGPGTRLTVL.

The chain employs TRBV5-4 and TRBJ1-1, with D maybe TRBD1 (5 bases). The germline V gene encodes CDR1 SGHNT and CDR2 YYREEE (reference sequence). Trimming cost V 3 bases and J 0 bases, with 12 bases left between them. The length of the CDR3 is 15 residues. The CDR3 spells CASSSRGSMNTEAFF. Here the CDR3 DNA reads TGTGCCAGCAGCTCACGGGGGAGCATGAACACTGAAGCTTTCTTT. Full variable domain (rest looked up from reference TRBV5-4 and TRBJ1-1): ETGVTQSPTHLIKTRGQQVTLRCSSQSGHNTVSWYQQALGQGPQFIFQYYREEENGRGNFPPRFSGLQFPNYSSELNVNALELDDSALYLCASSSRGSMNTEAFFGQGTRLTVV.

J is TRBJ2-7 and V is TRBV10-3; no reliable D call. This CDR3 is built from 11 residues. V lost 2 bases to trimming and J lost 6 bases, with 5 bases between them. Germline V lookup: CDR1 ENHRY, CDR2 SYGVKD. The CDR3 sequence is CAISEGIEQYF. The DNA for the CDR3 is TGTGCCATCAGTGAGGGGATCGAGCAGTACTTC.

The gene calls are TRBV5-4 and TRBJ1-2, with D tentatively TRBD1 (5 bases). This CDR3 comprises 13 residues. V lost 4 bases, J lost 6 bases, and 13 bases lay in between. Germline V gives CDR1 SGHNT, CDR2 YYREEE (reference sequence). The CDR3 here is CASSRPGGDGYTF. The CDR3 nucleotides are TGTGCCAGCAGCCGCCCGGGGGGAGATGGCTACACCTTC.

This rearrangement joins TRBV7-2 to TRBJ2-5; no reliable D call. Germline CDR1 reads SGHTA; CDR2 reads FQGNSA. The CDR3 runs to 14 residues. Between the trimmed V and J ends, which lost 0 bases and 5 bases, there was a span of 10 bases. The CDR3 nucleotides read TGTGCCAGCAGCTTAGCCACAGCCACGGAGACCCAGTACTTC. Translation: CASSLATATETQYF.

This sequence joins TRBV7-6 and TRBJ2-3; 9 positions match TRBD1. Germline V gene lookup returns CDR1 SGHVS and CDR2 FNYEAQ. V trimming: 4 bases; J trimming: 2 bases; junction bases outside the gene matches: 4. The CDR3 is 15 residues long. The CDR3 is CASSWTGVLTDTQYF. Written as DNA, the CDR3 is TGTGCCAGCAGCTGGACAGGGGTTCTCACAGATACGCAGTATTTT. The variable domain in full, completed from reference TRBV7-6 and TRBJ2-3, reads GAGVSQSPRYKVTKRGQDVALRCDPISGHVSLYWYRQALGQGPEFLTYFNYEAQQDKSGLPNDRFSAERPEGSISTLTIQRTEQRDSAMYRCASSWTGVLTDTQYFGPGTRLTVL.

The chain joins TRBV7-2 to TRBJ2-1; 7 bases fit TRBD1. The V gene's germline CDR1 is SGHTA and CDR2 FQGNSA. J lost 4 bases, V lost 5 bases, and 8 bases had no gene match. The CDR3 totals 15 residues. The CDR3 here is CASSKQGFGYNEQFF. CDR3 DNA: TGTGCCAGCAGCAAACAGGGGTTCGGGTACAATGAGCAGTTCTTC.

This clonotype was counted at least ten times. The V gene is TRBV7-2, the J gene TRBJ2-7, with D possibly matching TRBD2 (5 bases). Trimming took 5 bases from V and 5 from J, leaving 16 bases between them. Germline V gives CDR1 SGHTA, CDR2 FQGNSA. The CDR3 contains 14 residues. The CDR3 coding sequence is TGTGCCAGCAGCCTCATACCGGGAAGCGACGAGCAGTACTTC. Translating it yields CASSLIPGSDEQYF.

This clonotype was counted once. This chain links TRBV24-1 with TRBJ2-3; D uncertain. CDR3 length: 13 residues. The V gene lost 4 bases and the J gene lost 7 bases, with 11 bases spanning the gap. Germline V CDR1 and CDR2: KGHDR, SFDVKD. The CDR3 DNA sequence: TGTGCCACCAGTGACCAGGAAGACAATACGCAGTATTTT. Amino acid sequence: CATSDQEDNTQYF.